This T cell receptor beta chain comes out of a study of Ad26.COV2.S vaccination and SARS-CoV-2 variants (dated by TCRdb to about 2021). Describing the broader study: Vaccine-arm donors were drawn from COV1001, a multicentre, randomized, double-blind, placebo-controlled phase I-IIa trial of Ad26.COV2.S in healthy adults. Ad26.COV2.S was administered intramuscularly at a dose of 5x10^10 or 1x10^11 viral particles, either as one shot or as two shots given 56 days apart. TCRbeta repertoire sequencing was used to assess the specificity and breadth of SARS-CoV-2-reactive T cell receptors after Ad26.COV2.S vaccination. A total of about 30 samples were included in the TCR-sequenced set, comprising roughly 19 Ad26.COV2.S vaccine recipients, 5 placebo recipients and 8 SARS-CoV-2 convalescent individuals. Trial participants were randomized into five groups of five, in which low-dose or high-dose Ad26.COV2.S was given once or twice, or placebo was given on both occasions. Throughout the experiments and outcome assessment, investigators stayed blinded to trial group allocation.

As regards this clone: Its antigen is currently not known. No base quality values were provided; no much bigger clone lies one nucleotide off.

The sample's treatment or condition label is to be understood as: approximately 18 received Ad26.COV2.S at low or high dose, single or two shots; about five received placebo; per-sample allocation not given. For vaccine and placebo recipients, repertoires were sequenced using samples collected on day 63 after the first injection. Between 29 July and 7 August 2020, Cohort 1b enrolled about two dozen adults aged 18-55 years at one site in Boston, USA. Ad26.COV2.S was a replication-incompetent adenovirus type 26 vector that expressed a prefusion-stabilized SARS-CoV-2 spike protein derived from the original Wuhan strain. Points the paper makes about the study in general: Comparable non-spike TCR breadth was observed between vaccine and placebo recipients, consistent with only spike being contained in the vaccine. Substantial breadth of spike-specific CD8+ and CD4+ T cell responses was reported after vaccination. The authors noted that the TCR breadth and depth analyses may have underestimated total T cell responses. The study was not powered for comparison of responses between vaccine doses or regimens. Compared with placebo recipients, Ad26.COV2.S recipients showed higher spike-specific TCR breadth (P = 0.0014).

Between the V and J ends, shortened by 3 bases and 6 bases respectively, the junction contains 15 bases. In the germline V gene, CDR1 corresponds to SGHTA and CDR2 to FQGNSA. From cysteine to phenylalanine, the CDR3 is 15 amino acids long. The entry retains the CDR3 DNA only, 45 bases that are in frame from base 1. The immunoSEQ Assay was used to sequence TCRbeta CDR3 regions. After extraction, genomic DNA underwent amplification by bias-controlled multiplex PCR, followed by high-throughput sequencing. The original pipeline was this. To quantify the absolute abundance of every unique TCRbeta CDR3 region, sequences were collapsed and filtered. T cell fraction was estimated by normalizing TCRbeta template counts to usable DNA, with usable DNA measured through amplification of reference genes found in all nucleated cells. Repertoire TCRs were annotated as SARS-CoV-2-specific by exact matching of V gene, CDR3 amino acid sequence and J gene to a known reactive TCR set. The reference SARS-CoV-2 TCR set came from MIRA and was filtered for enrichment in COVID-19-positive ImmuneCODE repertoires, removing public or cross-reactive TCRs. Based on the MIRA antigens, annotated TCRs were further analysed at the level of specific ORF or position within ORF. Breadth was defined as annotated unique rearrangements over total unique productive rearrangements; depth was the summed frequency of those rearrangements. TCR breadth was compared between groups using two-sided Wilcoxon rank-sum tests. TCRdb's version of the immuneACCESS table is confined to in-frame rearrangements and falls short of the full clone set. An unresolved V gene accounts for under half of the shortfall where checked; the remainder is of unknown origin. D and trimming come from the DNA, and the V and J calls and clone size come from that table. This sample is represented by roughly 400,000 clones; 80% to 95% of them were singletons. Less than 5.5% of the sample is in the top ten clones.

This specimen consisted of peripheral blood, obtained in a trial of Ad26.COV2.S vaccine versus placebo. The V and J segments used are TRBV7-2 and TRBJ1-5; a tentative D call is TRBD1 (6 bases match). The TCR was taken from a person between 18 and 65 years old who received the Ad26.COV2.S COVID-19 vaccine or a placebo. DNA sequence: TGTGCCAGCAGCTTTTTATCAGGGGAACCTCAGCCCCAGCATTTT. This yields the protein CASSFLSGEPQPQHF.